The 19 T cell receptor beta chains below come from one sample, sequenced in a study of blood T cell repertoires in COVID-19 (dated by TCRdb to about 2020). The protocol used for the library was the immunoSEQ multiplex PCR assay. This is the immuneACCESS table as TCRdb keeps it, with only in-frame sequences that have V and J called. A part of the clones is gone; compared with another copy, unresolved V genes explain less than half, and the rest is unexplained. This sample has around 230,000 clones in its table, and roughly four fifths of those were observed once. Around 9% of the sample rests with the top ten. Material for sequencing was PBMCs or T cells enriched from blood (not recorded which). Receptors were obtained from a man aged 35 to 55 who had recovered from COVID-19.

CDR3 sequence: CSVGGRGSPNEQFF. CDR3 DNA sequence: TGCAGCGTTGGCGGGCGGGGCTCCCCCAATGAGCAGTTCTTC. This rearrangement joins TRBV29-1 to TRBJ2-1; D might be TRBD2 (6 bases). Germline loops: CDR1 SQVTM, CDR2 ANQGSEA. Deletions cut 4 bases from V and 6 bases from J, with 16 bases between. This CDR3 has 14 amino acids.

J is TRBJ2-7 and V is TRBV5-5; D remains ambiguous. Germline values: CDR1 SGHKS, CDR2 YYEKEE (reference sequence). Trimming pared 0 bases from V and 9 bases from J, leaving 10 bases between. The CDR3 runs to 12 residues. The chain's CDR3 is CASSLDTVGQYF. The DNA of the CDR3 is TGTGCCAGCAGCTTGGATACAGTGGGGCAGTACTTC.

V gene TRBV3-1 (or the pseudogene TRBV3-2) combines with J gene TRBJ2-1; 8 bases line up with TRBD2. Looked up from germline, CDR1 is LGHDT and CDR2 is YNNKEL (reference sequence). The CDR3 extends over 19 amino acids. The trim removed 0 bases at V and 4 bases at J, leaving 14 bases unmatched. CDR3 DNA sequence: TGTGCCAGCAGCCAAGAAACCCATACAAGCGGGAGATATTACAATGAGCAGTTCTTC. The encoded protein is CASSQETHTSGRYYNEQFF.

This clone was seen a single time. The chain carries TRBV7-9 and TRBJ2-2, with 15 bases fitting TRBD2. Germline V gene sequence: CDR1 SEHNR, CDR2 FQNEAQ (reference sequence). The CDR3 consists of 19 residues. The trim removed 4 bases at V and 0 bases at J, leaving 6 bases unmatched. The CDR3 loop is CASSSLRTSGGANTGELFF. CDR3 DNA: TGTGCCAGCAGCTCCCTCAGGACTAGCGGGGGGGCGAACACCGGGGAGCTGTTTTTT.

J is TRBJ1-1 and V is TRBV19; 7 bases align to TRBD1. V was clipped by 3 bases and J by 2 bases; unmatched bases: 12. The length of the CDR3 is 17 residues. From germline, CDR1 is LNHDA and CDR2 SQIVND (reference sequence). The CDR3 coding sequence is TGTGCCAGTAGTATGATCCTAGACAGGGTAGATAACACTGAAGCTTTCTTT. It is translated as CASSMILDRVDNTEAFF.

The J gene is TRBJ1-1, the V gene TRBV6-5; TRBD1 agrees at 7 bases. V trimming: 0 bases; J trimming: 0 bases; junction bases outside the gene matches: 4. This CDR3 is 16 amino acids long. In germline, CDR1 is MNHEY, CDR2 SVGAGI. The chain's CDR3 is CASSYSAGTVNTEAFF. Written as DNA, the CDR3 is TGTGCCAGCAGTTACTCGGCCGGGACAGTGAACACTGAAGCTTTCTTT.

The chain carries TRBV4-1 and TRBJ2-3; 10 bases are a match to TRBD2. J lost 6 bases, V lost 1 base, and 7 bases had no gene match. The germline V gene has CDR1 MGHRA and CDR2 YSYEKL. The length of the CDR3 is 16 residues. In nucleotides, the CDR3 is TGCGCCAGCAGCCAAGGGACTAGCGGAAATTGGGATACGCAGTATTTT. It encodes CASSQGTSGNWDTQYF.

In DNA, the CDR3 is TGTGCCAGCAGCTCGGATACGGACGGGACAGGGGTTAACTATGGCTACACCTTC. Residues: CASSSDTDGTGVNYGYTF. The chain joins TRBV7-6 to TRBJ1-2; 10 bases line up with TRBD1. Germline V gene data show CDR1 as SGHVS and CDR2 as FNYEAQ. Losses at the gene ends were 4 bases for V and 1 base for J; bases not matched to a gene: 12. This CDR3 has 18 amino acids.

In this sample, this clone turned up once. The V gene is TRBV7-9, the J gene TRBJ1-1; D not resolved. V lost 3 bases and J lost 0, with 5 bases in between. This CDR3 contains 13 residues. CDR1 SEHNR and CDR2 FQNEAQ come from the germline V gene (reference sequence). The CDR3: CASSFPLNTEAFF. The CDR3 DNA sequence: TGTGCCAGCAGCTTCCCTTTGAACACTGAAGCTTTCTTT.

This chain links TRBV6-5 with TRBJ2-7, with 11 bases matching TRBD1. The CDR3 consists of 14 residues. In germline, CDR1 is MNHEY, CDR2 SVGAGI. Losses at the gene ends were 2 bases for V and 3 bases for J; bases not matched to a gene: 0. CDR3 DNA sequence: TGTGCCAGCAGTTACGGGACAGGGGGCTACGAGCAGTACTTC. Amino acid sequence: CASSYGTGGYEQYF.

The chain recombines TRBV27 with TRBJ1-1, with 8 bases fitting TRBD1. The CDR3 has 20 residues. The germline gives CDR1 MNHEY, CDR2 SMNVEV (reference sequence). The V gene end was trimmed by 0 bases and the J gene end by 5 bases; junction bases not matched to a gene: 20. Written as DNA, the CDR3 is TGTGCCAGCAGTTTATCGTCCCCATGGATGGTCCGAGACAGGGGTACTGAAGCTTTCTTT. Translated, it gives CASSLSSPWMVRDRGTEAFF.

This clone showed up just a few times. The genes are TRBV7-9 and TRBJ1-1; no definite D call. This CDR3 region has 13 residues. V lost 5 bases and J 5 bases, leaving 12 bases between the germline ends. The germline gives CDR1 SEHNR, CDR2 FQNEAQ (reference sequence). CDR3 bases: TGTGCCAGCAGCCCAGGAGGAAGAACTGAAGCTTTCTTT. As protein: CASSPGGRTEAFF.

The chain employs TRBV4-2 and TRBJ2-2, with no clear D. The CDR3 loop spans 15 amino acids. The V end lost 4 bases, the J end lost 3 bases, and 12 bases lay between the germline ends. Germline-derived CDR1 and CDR2 are LGHNA and YNFKEQ. The CDR3 here is CASSRVGSDTGELFF. The CDR3 bases are TGTGCCAGCAGCCGTGTTGGTAGTGACACCGGGGAGCTGTTTTTT.

This chain uses TRBV10-2 with TRBJ1-2; 9 bases are shared with TRBD1. V lost 0 bases and J lost 4; bases outside the gene matches: 6. Germline V CDR1 and CDR2: WSHSY, SAAADI. The CDR3 runs to 16 residues. The CDR3 is CASSESTGTGLYGYTF. DNA for the CDR3: TGCGCCAGCAGTGAGTCCACCGGGACAGGGCTCTATGGCTACACCTTC.

The rearrangement uses TRBV7-8 and TRBJ2-1; 7 bases align to TRBD1. Per the germline V gene, CDR1 is SGHVS and CDR2 is FQNEAQ. The length of the CDR3 is 11 residues. Trimming cost V 7 bases and J 11 bases; bases outside gene matches: 5. DNA for the CDR3: TGTGCCAGCAACCTGGGACAGAAGCAGTTCTTC. Translation: CASNLGQKQFF.

The chain couples TRBV15 to TRBJ1-2, with a weak D call TRBD1 (6 bases). V dropped 0 bases and J dropped 6 bases, with 14 bases sitting between them. The CDR3 contains 15 residues. Germline CDR1 LNHNV, CDR2 YYDKDF (reference sequence). The CDR3: CATSRDLGTGNGYTF. The CDR3, as DNA: TGTGCCACCAGCAGAGACTTAGGCACAGGGAATGGCTACACCTTC.

The chain recombines TRBV6-5 with TRBJ1-6; 8 bases align to TRBD1. Germline V CDR1 and CDR2: MNHEY, SVGAGI. CDR3 size: 14 residues. The J segment lost 10 bases and the V segment lost 5 bases, leaving 7 bases of the junction unmatched. CDR3 in amino acids: CASSPAGGLSPLHF. The CDR3 DNA reads TGTGCCAGCAGTCCCGCAGGGGGCTTGTCACCCCTCCACTTT.

The chain couples TRBV2 to TRBJ1-5; maybe TRBD1 (6 bases). The CDR3 length is 15 residues. The ends were cut back, 7 bases at V and 5 bases at J, with 18 bases in the middle. In germline, CDR1 is SNHLY, CDR2 FYNNEI. This CDR3 reads CASTAGGDTDQPQHF. CDR3 nucleotides: TGTGCCAGCACGGCCGGGGGGGACACAGATCAGCCCCAGCATTTT. The complete variable domain, with remaining parts taken from reference TRBV2 and TRBJ1-5, reads EPEVTQTPSHQVTQMGQEVILRCVPISNHLYFYWYRQILGQKVEFLVSFYNNEISEKSEIFDDQFSVERPDGSNFTLKIRSTKLEDSAMYFCASTAGGDTDQPQHFGDGTRLSIL.

The chain recombines TRBV28 with TRBJ1-5; perhaps TRBD1 as D (5 bases). Trimming removed 3 bases at V and 3 bases at J, with 12 bases between. This CDR3 is built from 15 residues. Germline CDR1 is MDHEN and CDR2 is SYDVKM. CDR3 residues: CASSFRGLNNQPQHF. The CDR3 DNA reads TGTGCCAGCAGTTTCCGGGGACTAAACAATCAGCCCCAGCATTTT. The full variable domain, rest sourced from reference TRBV28 and TRBJ1-5, is DVKVTQSSRYLVKRTGEKVFLECVQDMDHENMFWYRQDPGLGLRLIYFSYDVKMKEKGDIPEGYSVSREKKERFSLILESASTNQTSMYLCASSFRGLNNQPQHFGDGTRLSIL.